The 32 T cell receptor beta chains presented below share a single source sample, sequenced in a study of blood T cell repertoires in COVID-19. Sequencing used immunoSEQ multiplex PCR; TCRdb keeps in-frame clones, though not all of them. The table shows 120,000 to 150,000 clones, with 75% to 90% occurring only once. The sequenced sample consisted of peripheral blood. These receptors were collected from an older woman with active COVID-19.

V gene TRBV6-5 combines with J gene TRBJ2-7, with a tentative D call TRBD2 (5 bases). There are 16 residues in the CDR3. Germline loops: CDR1 MNHEY, CDR2 SVGAGI. Trimming stripped 0 bases from V and 1 base from J, with 13 bases between. The CDR3 region is CASSYSGESLSYEQYF. The CDR3 nucleotides are TGTGCCAGCAGTTACTCTGGGGAGTCCCTATCCTACGAGCAGTACTTC.

In this sample, this clone turned up once. The rearrangement joins TRBV2 to TRBJ2-7; 9 positions match TRBD2. The CDR3 covers 15 residues. Germline trimming cut 4 bases from V and 0 bases from J; bases unmatched to any gene: 4. Germline V gives CDR1 SNHLY, CDR2 FYNNEI. The CDR3 nucleotides read TGTGCCAGCAGTGTATTAGCGGGAGACTCCTACGAGCAGTACTTC. Protein product: CASSVLAGDSYEQYF.

Concerning this clone itself: Germline is not matched at one junction end, which may reflect a read error. The gene calls are TRBV10-3 and TRBJ2-2; maybe TRBD2 (7 bases). Germline CDR1 ENHRY, CDR2 SYGVKD. This CDR3 is built from 15 residues. CDR3: CAIASGGAKTGELFF. The CDR3 DNA sequence: TGTGCCATCGCGTCGGGGGGCGCGAAAACCGGGGAGCTGTTTTTT.

This sequence joins TRBV28 and TRBJ1-1, with D perhaps TRBD1 (5 bases). Between the trimmed V and J ends, which lost 3 bases and 4 bases, there was a span of 15 bases. CDR3 length: 15 amino acids. CDR1 MDHEN and CDR2 SYDVKM come from the germline V gene. The CDR3 DNA follows: TGTGCCAGCAGTTTGCCCGGTGGGGGGGTCACTGAAGCTTTCTTT. It translates to CASSLPGGGVTEAFF.

This chain uses TRBV9 with TRBJ1-4; D ambiguous. Germline V gene data show CDR1 as SGDLS and CDR2 as YYNGEE. CDR3 length: 14 residues. Trimming left V 2 bases short and J 6 bases short, with 11 bases between. The CDR3 DNA reads TGTGCCAGCAGCGTTCGGGGAACGGATGAAAAACTGTTTTTT. This gives the protein CASSVRGTDEKLFF.

V gene TRBV7-9 combines with J gene TRBJ1-2; D is undetermined. CDR3 length: 13 amino acids. Germline V gives CDR1 SEHNR, CDR2 FQNEAQ (reference sequence). V lost 5 bases, J lost 1 base, and 8 bases lay in between. DNA of the CDR3: TGTGCCAGCAGCCCACTGAATAACTATGGCTACACCTTC. Translating it yields CASSPLNNYGYTF.

The chain has TRBV7-8 and TRBJ1-5; 11 nucleotides line up with TRBD1. V lost 5 bases, J lost 7 bases, and 7 bases stayed unmatched. Germline V gives CDR1 SGHVS, CDR2 FQNEAQ. The CDR3 runs to 15 residues. DNA for the CDR3: TGTGCCAGCAGCCCCCGGACAGGGGGCAGGCAGCCCCAGCATTTT. Protein sequence: CASSPRTGGRQPQHF.

V gene TRBV10-3 combines with J gene TRBJ2-1; 7 bases fit TRBD1. Germline CDR1 ENHRY, CDR2 SYGVKD. The V segment lost 5 bases and the J segment 6 bases; nucleotides outside the gene matches: 10. This CDR3 contains 15 residues. The CDR3 region is CAISLATGFGNEQFF. Here the CDR3 DNA reads TGTGCCATCAGTCTCGCGACAGGGTTCGGCAATGAGCAGTTCTTC.

This clone has only one observation. The chain combines TRBV18 with TRBJ2-5; 11 bases map to TRBD2. In germline, CDR1 is KGHSH, CDR2 LQKENI. This CDR3 contains 18 residues. V was clipped by 2 bases and J by 4 bases; unmatched bases: 12. The CDR3 sequence is CASSPGLAGGPVGETQYF. As DNA, the CDR3 is TGTGCCAGCTCACCAGGATTAGCGGGAGGGCCTGTCGGAGAGACCCAGTACTTC.

The V gene is TRBV4-3, the J gene TRBJ2-2; tentatively, D is TRBD2 (6 bases). Germline V gives CDR1 LGHNA, CDR2 YSLEER. The CDR3 spans 18 residues. With 0 bases removed from V and 8 bases from J, the gap between germline ends came to 22 bases. CDR3 in DNA: TGCGCCAGCAGCCAAGATTCGGGACTTATAAATTACGGAGGGGAGCTGTTTTTT. It encodes CASSQDSGLINYGGELFF.

This chain uses TRBV7-9 with TRBJ2-1, with a possible D match to TRBD2 (7 bases). Germline CDR1 reads SEHNR; CDR2 reads FQNEAQ (reference sequence). The CDR3 is made up of 18 amino acids. The V gene lost 1 base and the J gene lost 4 bases, with 20 bases spanning the gap. CDR3 bases: TGTGCCAGCAGCTTAGAGGGGGTCGGCGGGAGTAAGTACAATGAGCAGTTCTTC. It yields the protein CASSLEGVGGSKYNEQFF.

V and J are TRBV7-9 and TRBJ1-2; the D is unclear. The CDR3 has 13 amino acids. CDR1 and CDR2 (germline): SEHNR, FQNEAQ (reference sequence). V was shortened by 8 bases and J by 7 bases, with 17 bases between the two germline ends. For the CDR3, the DNA is TGTGCCAGCCCCGGGAGGGAAGTTGGTGGCTACACCTTC. Translated: CASPGREVGGYTF.

The rearrangement uses TRBV6-5 and TRBJ2-1, with a tentative D call TRBD1 (6 bases). The germline V gene encodes CDR1 MNHEY and CDR2 SVGAGI. The CDR3 extends over 15 amino acids. Trimming removed 5 bases from V and 3 bases from J, with 14 bases in between. DNA for the CDR3: TGTGCCAGCAGTCCGGGACACCCAGGCTACAATGAGCAGTTCTTC. Protein product: CASSPGHPGYNEQFF.

V gene TRBV6-1 combines with J gene TRBJ2-7, with a weak D call TRBD2 (5 bases). CDR1 and CDR2 (germline): MNHNS, SASEGT. V was pared by 2 bases and J by 3 bases, with 11 bases between. This CDR3 is 14 amino acids long. The CDR3, as DNA: TGTGCCAGCAGTGAACGGGGTCCCCTCTACGAGCAGTACTTC. Residues: CASSERGPLYEQYF.

This chain uses TRBV3-1 (or the pseudogene TRBV3-2) with TRBJ2-4, with D tentatively TRBD2 (6 bases). Looked up from germline, CDR1 is LGHDT and CDR2 is YNNKEL (reference sequence). The CDR3 is made up of 15 amino acids. Trimming removed 5 bases from V and 1 base from J, with 12 bases in between. DNA of the CDR3: TGTGCCAGCAGCACGTCACGGGGGGCCAAAAACATTCAGTACTTC. As protein: CASSTSRGAKNIQYF.

DNA for the CDR3: TGCAGTGCTATCCTCTCCTACGAGCAGTACTTC. Protein: CSAILSYEQYF. The chain couples TRBV20-1 to TRBJ2-7; D gene unclear. This CDR3 is 11 amino acids long. CDR1 is DFQATT, CDR2 SNEGSKA, per germline (reference sequence). The V and J ends lost 4 bases and 0 bases respectively, with 4 bases between them.

The V and J genes are TRBV2 and TRBJ2-5, with 7 bases matching TRBD1. In germline, CDR1 is SNHLY, CDR2 FYNNEI. The junction had 6 bases not matched to a gene; V was cut back by 4 bases and J by 4 bases. The CDR3 runs to 14 residues. The CDR3 loop is CASSVRQGAETQYF. The CDR3 coding sequence is TGTGCCAGCAGTGTCAGACAGGGAGCAGAGACCCAGTACTTC.

This chain joins TRBV2 and TRBJ2-2; perhaps TRBD2 as D (5 bases). This CDR3 spans 13 amino acids. The germline gives CDR1 SNHLY, CDR2 FYNNEI. The V end was cut by 7 bases, the J end by 6 bases, with 12 bases between. CDR3 protein: CASTLLVPGELFF. The CDR3 bases are TGTGCCAGCACTCTACTAGTTCCCGGGGAGCTGTTTTTT. Based on the CDR3 plus reference TRBV2 and TRBJ2-2, the full variable domain is EPEVTQTPSHQVTQMGQEVILRCVPISNHLYFYWYRQILGQKVEFLVSFYNNEISEKSEIFDDQFSVERPDGSNFTLKIRSTKLEDSAMYFCASTLLVPGELFFGEGSRLTVL.

The CDR3 is CASSRGTGGSGEQYF. DNA for the CDR3: TGTGCCAGCAGCAGGGGGACAGGGGGCTCTGGAGAGCAGTACTTC. This chain links TRBV5-4 with TRBJ2-7; 12 nucleotides match TRBD1. CDR1 and CDR2 from the germline V gene are SGHNT and YYREEE (reference sequence). V was clipped by 4 bases and J by 7 bases; unmatched bases: 9. The CDR3 sequence is 15 residues long.

Only one count was recorded for this clone. The chain combines TRBV5-4 with TRBJ2-2, with 8 bases fitting TRBD1. This CDR3 region has 15 residues. The V gene end was trimmed by 3 bases and the J gene end by 2 bases; junction bases not matched to a gene: 3. Germline lookup yields CDR1 SGHNT and CDR2 YYREEE (reference sequence). CDR3 amino acids: CASSSGQVNTGELFF. CDR3 nucleotides: TGTGCCAGCAGCTCGGGACAGGTCAACACCGGGGAGCTGTTTTTT.

This clone was counted only a few times. V and J are TRBV9 and TRBJ1-2, with TRBD1 matching 11 bases. The CDR3 is made up of 17 amino acids. Germline CDR1 reads SGDLS; CDR2 reads YYNGEE. The V segment lost 0 bases and the J segment 7 bases; nucleotides outside the gene matches: 11. CDR3 protein: CASSVGGSGQGEGGYTF. The CDR3 coding sequence is TGTGCCAGCAGCGTAGGAGGGTCGGGACAGGGGGAAGGTGGCTACACCTTC.

The rearrangement joins TRBV29-1 to TRBJ2-7; D is perhaps TRBD2 (5 bases). V was clipped by 4 bases and J by 6 bases, with 16 bases between them. The CDR3 has 13 residues. Germline loops: CDR1 SQVTM, CDR2 ANQGSEA. The CDR3 is CSVAESARGEQYF. The DNA for the CDR3 is TGCAGCGTTGCGGAGTCTGCCCGGGGCGAGCAGTACTTC.

The V and J genes are TRBV3-1 (or the pseudogene TRBV3-2) and TRBJ1-2, with D maybe TRBD1 (5 bases). This CDR3 region has 13 residues. V lost 7 bases, J lost 2 bases, and 11 bases lay in between. Germline V gene data show CDR1 as LGHDT and CDR2 as YNNKEL (reference sequence). The CDR3 reads CASTQGGNYGYTF. CDR3 in DNA: TGTGCCAGCACCCAGGGAGGGAACTATGGCTACACCTTC.

The chain recombines TRBV5-4 with TRBJ2-1, with D possibly matching TRBD1 (5 bases). V lost 0 bases to trimming and J lost 7 bases, with 14 bases between them. Per the germline V gene, CDR1 is SGHNT and CDR2 is YYREEE (reference sequence). The CDR3 length is 15 residues. For the CDR3, the DNA is TGTGCCAGCAGCTTGGAGTTAGGGCAGGGAAATGAGCAGTTCTTC. Translation gives CASSLELGQGNEQFF.

This rearrangement joins TRBV7-9 to TRBJ2-3; TRBD2 matches at 8 bases. The length of the CDR3 is 15 residues. From germline, CDR1 is SEHNR and CDR2 FQNEAQ (reference sequence). Trimming took 5 bases from V and 0 from J; bases not matched to a gene: 4. In nucleotides, the CDR3 is TGTGCCAGCAGCCCGACTAGCGCCAGCACAGATACGCAGTATTTT. Amino acid sequence: CASSPTSASTDTQYF.

This clone appeared a few times. The chain recombines TRBV3-1 (or the pseudogene TRBV3-2) with TRBJ1-2; D not certain. The CDR3 is 15 amino acids. Looked up from germline, CDR1 is LGHDT and CDR2 is YNNKEL (reference sequence). V lost 3 bases, J lost 3 bases, and 14 bases lay in between. The CDR3 protein is CASSQYDSPYYGYTF. The CDR3 DNA reads TGTGCCAGCAGCCAGTACGATAGCCCGTACTATGGCTACACCTTC.

In this sample, this clone turned up once. This chain joins TRBV30 and TRBJ2-5; 9 nucleotides match TRBD2. CDR1 is GTSNPN, CDR2 SVGIG, per germline (reference sequence). Losses at the gene ends were 2 bases for V and 5 bases for J; bases not matched to a gene: 9. The length of the CDR3 is 15 residues. The CDR3 nucleotides are TGTGCCTGGAGTACGGGACTAGCTGAGGGGGAGACCCAGTACTTC. This sequence encodes CAWSTGLAEGETQYF.

The chain employs TRBV20-1 and TRBJ1-2; possibly TRBD1 for D (6 bases). The V and J ends lost 3 bases and 5 bases respectively, with 10 bases between them. Per the germline V gene, CDR1 is DFQATT and CDR2 is SNEGSKA (reference sequence). This CDR3 region has 12 residues. CDR3 coding DNA: TGCAGTGCTAGTAGGCAGGGGTATGGCTACACCTTC. Amino acid sequence: CSASRQGYGYTF.

J is TRBJ2-1 and V is TRBV15; D might be TRBD2 (5 bases). CDR1 is LNHNV, CDR2 YYDKDF, per germline (reference sequence). V was clipped by 2 bases and J by 7 bases, with 12 bases between them. This CDR3 is 14 amino acids long. The CDR3 region has the DNA TGTGCCACCAGCAGACCCCCCCCGGGGAATGAGCAGTTCTTC. Protein product: CATSRPPPGNEQFF. Based on the CDR3 plus reference TRBV15 and TRBJ2-1, the full variable domain is DAMVIQNPRYQVTQFGKPVTLSCSQTLNHNVMYWYQQKSSQAPKLLFHYYDKDFNNEADTPDNFQSRRPNTSFCFLDIRSPGLGDTAMYLCATSRPPPGNEQFFGPGTRLTVL.

The chain couples TRBV6-2 or TRBV6-3 to TRBJ2-2; TRBD2 matches at 8 bases. This CDR3 has 16 amino acids. The V and J ends lost 0 bases and 3 bases, in that order; junction bases with no gene match: 3. Germline values: CDR1 MNHEY, CDR2 SVGEGT. The CDR3 bases are TGTGCCAGCAGTTACTCGGGGACTAGGGACACCGGGGAGCTGTTTTTT. This sequence encodes CASSYSGTRDTGELFF.

The chain recombines TRBV4-1 with TRBJ2-5; 8 positions match TRBD2. The CDR3 spans 17 residues. Per germline, CDR1 MGHRA and CDR2 YSYEKL. With V trimmed by 4 bases and J by 5 bases, 15 bases remained unmatched. The CDR3 bases are TGCGCCAGCAGCCCCTACAGCGGCGGCGGGGGGAGTGAGACCCAGTACTTC. It translates to CASSPYSGGGGSETQYF.

Here the CDR3 reads CASSPTRVSSYNSPLHF. The DNA of the CDR3 is TGTGCCAGCAGCCCAACCCGGGTTAGCTCCTATAATTCACCCCTCCACTTT. The chain combines TRBV7-2 with TRBJ1-6; D uncertain. Germline V gene data show CDR1 as SGHTA and CDR2 as FQGNSA. V lost 5 bases and J lost 0, with 14 bases in between. This CDR3 spans 17 amino acids.